The rows below give T cell receptor beta chains drawn from one sample of a study of blood T cells in healthy people across ages. Each CDR3 protein is one row after TCRdb ran MiXCR on the 5' RACE reads. The repertoire holds around 800,000 distinct CDR3 sequences, with 25% to 30% as singletons. These same records also appear under a second study, on T cells of mothers and their children.

The sequencing input was blood. All receptors come from a boy younger than 18 in good health. Both conserved end residues are part of each CDR3.

V | CDR3
TRBV5-1 | CASSFSAGRGETQYF
TRBV9 | CASSVANRGVNTQYF
TRBV7-9 | CASSLGPTALYF
TRBV5-1 | CASSLTGGLNNEQFF
TRBV28 | CASRPPGRGKIFEQYF
TRBV20-1 | CSARESGLTGQHF
TRBV2 | CARSVLGRNYGYTF
TRBV15 | CATSGGQGDNEQFF
TRBV5-1 | CASSYGRTETQYF
TRBV6-2/TRBV6-3 | CASSYAGYQETQYF
TRBV14 | CASSKVVEKLFF
TRBV6-6 | CASSNGGSSYEQYF
TRBV7-9 | CASSLEGSRRNEQFF
TRBV6-5 | CASSYSLAGGKETQYF
TRBV29-1 | CSVARVRTNEKLFF
TRBV30 | CAWSSQGNEKLFF
TRBV3-1 | CASSQVAGAPLKAQYF
TRBV9 | CASSVGGLWQETQYF
TRBV6-6 | CASCGESYNEQFF
TRBV28 | CASSLNAGPREKPFF
TRBV3-1 | CASSPFGGGIDYGYTF
TRBV7-9 | CASSLSSLSASNYGYTF
TRBV6-1 | CASKLIAGGLETQYF
TRBV7-3 | CASSLTTGNNSPLHF
TRBV12-3/TRBV12-4 | CASRVSGGAGTGELLF
TRBV15 | CATTRTGQLAKNIQYF
TRBV3-1 | CASSHLGGETQYF
TRBV3-1 | CASSPTVNTGELFF
TRBV27 | CASSSTGGANYGYTF
TRBV4-2 | CASSQEASQFF
TRBV6-2/TRBV6-3 | CASSTGGHSTDTQYF
TRBV6-1 | CASSQFVALAKNIQYF
TRBV7-8 | CASSLELRTGANVLTF
TRBV20-1 | CSAPLAGGEETQYF
TRBV11-3 | CASSKSSGGTDTQYF
TRBV14 | CASSLRDRVFPYEQYF
TRBV20-1 | CSAQRGTYEQYF
TRBV29-1 | CSVGGSGGAGSYEQYF
TRBV10-3 | CAISSGSLSGNTIYF
TRBV11-1 | CASSFVLAGNQETQYF
TRBV5-1 | CASSLGRFRETQYF
TRBV2 | CASSETRQETQYF
TRBV6-1 | CASSDLDDANTGELFF
TRBV27 | CASSTNRGEAETQYF
TRBV12-3/TRBV12-4 | CASTSRGAEQFF
TRBV20-1 | CSARDWAGRRNEQFF
TRBV5-1 | CASSTGTTGELFF
TRBV9 | CASSARPGISEKLFF
TRBV6-1 | CASLLAGGIYEQYF
TRBV28 | CASSLMTGSKNIQYF